What follows are 23 T cell receptor beta chains derived from one specimen sequenced in a study of shared clonotypes between healthy human individuals. This table comes from immunoSEQ multiplex PCR, and its TCRdb copy is limited to in-frame clones, with some not included. The table shows 2 million to 2.5 million clones, with approximately 90% occurring only once. Sequenced material: naive CD4+ T cells from PBMCs. Described subset: CD45RA+ positively selected. All receptors derive from a man younger than 35 in good health. Some clones in this sample may be carry-over from other donors' samples.

This chain uses TRBV7-9 with TRBJ1-5, with D hard to call. This CDR3 comprises 13 residues. In germline, CDR1 is SEHNR, CDR2 FQNEAQ (reference sequence). The V end was cut by 4 bases, the J end by 13 bases, with 17 bases between. The CDR3 protein is CASSSRPGNLQHF. The CDR3 DNA reads TGTGCCAGCAGCTCGAGGCCGGGAAATCTTCAGCATTTT.

The chain has TRBV7-2 and TRBJ2-5; 8 positions agree with TRBD1. Germline-derived CDR1 and CDR2 are SGHTA and FQGNSA. The CDR3 is 15 amino acids. The J segment lost 1 base and the V segment lost 2 bases, leaving 3 bases of the junction unmatched. The CDR3 region has the DNA TGTGCCAGCAGCTTATCAGGGACAGGCCAAGAGACCCAGTACTTC. Its translation is CASSLSGTGQETQYF.

V is TRBV2 and J is TRBJ2-1; D might be TRBD2 (6 bases). V shed 6 bases and J shed 5 bases, with 14 bases lying between them. The CDR3 is 14 residues long. Germline CDR1 and CDR2: SNHLY and FYNNEI. CDR3 in amino acids: CASSLRGLNNEQFF. DNA for the CDR3: TGTGCCAGCAGCCTGCGGGGACTTAACAATGAGCAGTTCTTC.

This sequence joins TRBV19 and TRBJ1-5; 9 positions agree with TRBD1. Germline V CDR1 and CDR2: LNHDA, SQIVND (reference sequence). V lost 4 bases and J lost 2; bases outside the gene matches: 3. The CDR3 has 15 amino acids. The chain's CDR3 is CASSRTGGGNQPQHF. For the CDR3, the DNA is TGTGCCAGTAGTAGAACAGGGGGCGGCAATCAGCCCCAGCATTTT.

The V call is TRBV6-5, the J call TRBJ1-3, with unresolved D. There are 13 residues in the CDR3. Per the germline V gene, CDR1 is MNHEY and CDR2 is SVGAGI. V lost 10 bases, J lost 0 bases, and 10 bases lay in between. In DNA form, the CDR3 reads TGTGCCACCGGCTCCGGCTCTGGAAACACCATATATTTT. It encodes CATGSGSGNTIYF.

V gene TRBV7-7 combines with J gene TRBJ2-2; D may match TRBD1 or TRBD2 (5 bases each). Trimming stripped 5 bases from V and 3 bases from J, with 19 bases between. Germline V gives CDR1 SSHAT, CDR2 FNYEAQ (reference sequence). The CDR3 sequence is 17 residues long. The CDR3 region is CASSPEVERGDTGELFF. CDR3 DNA: TGTGCCAGCAGCCCCGAAGTCGAGAGGGGCGACACCGGGGAGCTGTTTTTT.

The V call is TRBV28, the J call TRBJ1-2; 8 nucleotides match TRBD1. With V trimmed by 4 bases and J by 8 bases, 12 bases remained unmatched. This CDR3 is 15 amino acids long. Germline assignment: CDR1 MDHEN and CDR2 SYDVKM. The CDR3: CASSSIGQGTGGYTF. CDR3 in DNA: TGTGCCAGCAGTTCTATTGGACAGGGTACGGGCGGCTACACCTTC.

To note about this clone: Different DNA sequences within this sample yield the same CDR3. This chain links TRBV5-1 with TRBJ2-5; 7 bases map to TRBD1. The CDR3 is made up of 14 amino acids. Germline assignment: CDR1 SGHRS and CDR2 YFSETQ. The ends lost 0 bases at V and 5 bases at J; junction bases unmatched: 4. The CDR3: CASSLGQGWETQYF. The CDR3, as DNA: TGCGCCAGCAGCTTGGGACAGGGTTGGGAGACCCAGTACTTC.

The rearrangement joins TRBV5-1 to TRBJ2-3; D is undetermined. The CDR3 runs 14 residues. Germline V gives CDR1 SGHRS, CDR2 YFSETQ. V was cut by 2 bases and J by 4 bases, with 11 bases left in between. CDR3 loop: CASSFAGPPDTQYF. The CDR3 nucleotides read TGCGCCAGCAGCTTCGCTGGACCTCCAGATACGCAGTATTTT.

The chain is built from TRBV7-2 and TRBJ2-1; tentatively, D is TRBD2 (6 bases). The germline V gene encodes CDR1 SGHTA and CDR2 FQGNSA. The CDR3 consists of 13 residues. The V end was cut by 5 bases, the J end by 7 bases, with 12 bases between. In DNA form, the CDR3 reads TGTGCCAGCAGCGGCGGGGCTGGGAATGAGCAGTTCTTC. This encodes CASSGGAGNEQFF. Full variable domain (outside the CDR3, taken from reference TRBV7-2 and TRBJ2-1): GAGVSQSPSNKVTEKGKDVELRCDPISGHTALYWYRQSLGQGLEFLIYFQGNSAPDKSGLPSDRFSAERTGGSVSTLTIQRTQQEDSAVYLCASSGGAGNEQFFGPGTRLTVL.

As concerns this clone: Other nucleotide sequences in the sample specify the same CDR3. The genes are TRBV5-1 and TRBJ2-3, with D unclear. V lost 0 bases, J lost 0 bases, and 8 bases lay in between. Germline lookup yields CDR1 SGHRS and CDR2 YFSETQ. CDR3 size: 15 residues. The CDR3 DNA sequence: TGCGCCAGCAGCTTGGGGGGTACTAGCACAGATACGCAGTATTTT. This gives the protein CASSLGGTSTDTQYF.

The V and J genes are TRBV7-6 and TRBJ1-5; TRBD1 agrees at 10 bases. This CDR3 spans 15 amino acids. V gave up 1 base and J gave up 6 bases; unmatched junction bases: 3. Germline CDR1 reads SGHVS; CDR2 reads FNYEAQ. The CDR3 loop is CASSLGTGGGQPQHF. CDR3 DNA: TGTGCCAGCAGCTTAGGGACAGGGGGGGGTCAGCCCCAGCATTTT.

This chain connects TRBV5-1 to TRBJ2-1; TRBD1 agrees at 7 bases. This CDR3 is built from 14 residues. Germline values: CDR1 SGHRS, CDR2 YFSETQ. J was trimmed by 3 bases and V by 4 bases; bases with no gene match: 4. The CDR3 loop reads CASSGTVNYNEQFF. The CDR3, as DNA: TGCGCCAGCAGCGGGACAGTAAACTACAATGAGCAGTTCTTC.

The chain carries TRBV27 and TRBJ2-1, with 8 bases fitting TRBD2. J was trimmed by 9 bases and V by 6 bases; bases with no gene match: 16. The CDR3 is made up of 16 amino acids. Per the germline V gene, CDR1 is MNHEY and CDR2 is SMNVEV (reference sequence). This CDR3 is CASSPGAGGLSAEQFF. The CDR3 nucleotides are TGTGCCAGCAGCCCGGGTGCGGGAGGACTTAGTGCTGAGCAGTTCTTC.

This sequence joins TRBV5-1 and TRBJ1-1, with 7 positions matching TRBD1. V trimming: 2 bases; J trimming: 1 base; junction bases outside the gene matches: 11. The germline gives CDR1 SGHRS, CDR2 YFSETQ. There are 17 residues in the CDR3. The CDR3 DNA reads TGCGCCAGCAGCTTCACAATTAACAGGGGACCGAACACTGAAGCTTTCTTT. This sequence encodes CASSFTINRGPNTEAFF.

This clone was counted a few times. CDR3 sequence: CASSLAAGPNEQFF. CDR3 DNA: TGTGCCAGCAGCTTAGCGGCGGGCCCCAATGAGCAGTTCTTC. The chain uses TRBV7-6 and TRBJ2-1, with a weak D call TRBD2 (5 bases). This CDR3 has 14 residues. CDR1 and CDR2 (germline): SGHVS, FNYEAQ. Trimming shortened V by 0 bases and J by 6 bases, and 9 bases separated the two germline ends.

This clone was seen once. This rearrangement joins TRBV6-5 to TRBJ1-3; D gene ambiguous. The CDR3 runs 15 residues. The germline V gene has CDR1 MNHEY and CDR2 SVGAGI. Trimming removed 0 bases from V and 0 bases from J, with 6 bases in between. CDR3: CASSYSKSSGNTIYF. Written as DNA, the CDR3 is TGTGCCAGCAGTTACTCGAAGAGCTCTGGAAACACCATATATTTT.

The chain has TRBV7-2 and TRBJ2-3; tentative D call: TRBD2 (5 bases). Germline V gives CDR1 SGHTA, CDR2 FQGNSA. With 4 bases removed from V and 2 bases from J, the gap between germline ends came to 10 bases. The CDR3 runs 14 residues. In DNA form, the CDR3 reads TGTGCCAGCAGCTCCGGGGTTATCACAGATACGCAGTATTTT. Amino acid sequence: CASSSGVITDTQYF.

The chain is built from TRBV5-6 and TRBJ1-1; no firm D call. The CDR3 length is 15 residues. V lost 0 bases, J lost 0 bases, and 9 bases lay in between. Germline loops: CDR1 SGHDT, CDR2 YYEEEE. The CDR3 DNA is TGTGCCAGCAGCTTGGTAGGTAACTTGAACACTGAAGCTTTCTTT. Its translation: CASSLVGNLNTEAFF. The full variable domain, rest sourced from reference TRBV5-6 and TRBJ1-1, is DAGVTQSPTHLIKTRGQQVTLRCSPKSGHDTVSWYQQALGQGPQFIFQYYEEEERQRGNFPDRFSGHQFPNYSSELNVNALLLGDSALYLCASSLVGNLNTEAFFGQGTRLTVV.

Remarks on this clone: The sample holds other DNA sequences that translate to the same CDR3. The gene calls are TRBV5-1 and TRBJ2-5; D is possibly TRBD2 (5 bases). Between the trimmed V and J ends, which lost 2 bases and 5 bases, there was a span of 7 bases. The CDR3 runs to 12 residues. CDR1 is SGHRS and CDR2 is YFSETQ in the germline V gene. The CDR3 DNA sequence: TGCGCCAGCAGCTTATCGGGGGAGACCCAGTACTTC. Amino acid sequence: CASSLSGETQYF.

V gene TRBV5-1 combines with J gene TRBJ2-1; TRBD2 agrees at 9 bases. With V trimmed by 4 bases and J by 3 bases, 5 bases remained unmatched. The germline V gene encodes CDR1 SGHRS and CDR2 YFSETQ. CDR3 size: 15 residues. The CDR3 sequence: CASSGAGGHYNEQFF. For the CDR3, the DNA is TGCGCCAGCAGCGGGGCGGGAGGGCACTACAATGAGCAGTTCTTC.

This CDR3 is CASSVVTPADTQYF. DNA for the CDR3: TGTGCCAGCAGCGTAGTTACCCCGGCGGATACGCAGTATTTT. This sequence joins TRBV9 and TRBJ2-3; D unclear. CDR3 length equals 14 residues. Germline lookup yields CDR1 SGDLS and CDR2 YYNGEE. Trimming pared 0 bases from V and 6 bases from J, leaving 11 bases between.

This clone was seen once. The chain uses TRBV6-5 and TRBJ2-5, with TRBD1 identical over 11 bases. The DNA end is a closer match to TRBJ2-7, so the J assignment may be wrong. The CDR3 has 14 amino acids. Germline V lookup: CDR1 MNHEY, CDR2 SVGAGI. In DNA form, the CDR3 reads TGTGCCAGCAGTCGCCCCGGGACAGGGGGCGAGCAGTACTTC. This codes for CASSRPGTGGEQYF.